The 8 T cell receptor beta chains below were found in one sample sequenced in a study of cytomegalovirus exposure and HLA in healthy donors (dated by TCRdb to the late 2010s). The library was prepared using the immunoSEQ multiplex PCR assay. For the multiplex PCR, a mixture combining 60 forward primers for TCR Vbeta segments and 13 reverse primers for TCR Jbeta segments was used. TCRdb obtained this table from immuneACCESS and retained in-frame rearrangements with V and J assigned. These tables miss some clones; where compared with another copy, unresolved V genes account for less than half of the shortfall, and the remainder is unexplained. The sample profile shows about 190,000 clones; roughly four fifths of them were found once. The leading ten clones occupy 3.1% of the sample. The sequenced sample was PBMCs. These receptors all come from a woman aged 25 to 39 in good health and CMV-seropositive.

The chain carries TRBV4-2 and TRBJ2-1; 12 bases line up with TRBD2. Germline V CDR1 and CDR2: LGHNA, YNFKEQ. Trimming removed 4 bases from V and 9 bases from J; junction bases left unmatched: 7. The CDR3 spans 15 residues. In DNA, the CDR3 is TGTGCCAGCAGCCTTCGACTAGCGGGAGAGGGTGAGCAGTTCTTC. Translation gives CASSLRLAGEGEQFF.

There are a few counts of this clone. The V gene is TRBV20-1, the J gene TRBJ1-1; D unresolved. Trimming stripped 3 bases from V and 3 bases from J, with 5 bases between. This CDR3 is 11 amino acids long. The germline gives CDR1 DFQATT, CDR2 SNEGSKA (reference sequence). CDR3 in DNA: TGCAGTGCTAGGGACTACACTGAAGCTTTCTTT. This sequence encodes CSARDYTEAFF.

V and J are TRBV28 and TRBJ2-7, with 7 positions matching TRBD1. V shed 6 bases, J shed 5 bases, and the junction held 10 bases outside the gene matches. CDR1 MDHEN and CDR2 SYDVKM come from the germline V gene. CDR3 size: 14 residues. Written as DNA, the CDR3 is TGTGCCAGCAGCTACCCAGACAGGGCCCACGAGCAGTACTTC. Its translation: CASSYPDRAHEQYF.

The chain carries TRBV28 and TRBJ1-4, with 9 bases that match TRBD1. Germline V gene sequence: CDR1 MDHEN, CDR2 SYDVKM. J was trimmed by 6 bases and V by 6 bases; bases with no gene match: 5. The CDR3 runs to 14 residues. CDR3 DNA sequence: TGTGCCAGCAGCCTGGACAGGGGACATGAAAAACTGTTTTTT. Residues: CASSLDRGHEKLFF.

The V gene is TRBV7-2, the J gene TRBJ2-5; TRBD2 matches at 7 bases. The end of the DNA is better explained by TRBJ2-7, so the J call may be wrong. This CDR3 is 13 amino acids long. In germline, CDR1 is SGHTA, CDR2 FQGNSA. The CDR3 here is CASTSGGTYEQYF. The DNA of the CDR3 is TGTGCCAGCACCTCGGGGGGTACCTACGAGCAGTACTTC.

V is TRBV11-2 and J is TRBJ1-2, with a tentative D call TRBD1 (5 bases). CDR3 length: 15 amino acids. Germline-derived CDR1 and CDR2 are SGHAT and FQNNGV. Trimming shortened V by 6 bases and J by 4 bases, and 18 bases separated the two germline ends. The CDR3 loop is CASRTQAGTGYGYTF. CDR3 sequence (DNA): TGTGCCAGCAGGACTCAGGCGGGGACCGGCTATGGCTACACCTTC.

This chain joins TRBV7-9 and TRBJ1-5; 9 nucleotides align to TRBD1. V dropped 3 bases and J dropped 3; count of bases not matched to a gene: 9. Germline V lookup: CDR1 SEHNR, CDR2 FQNEAQ (reference sequence). The CDR3 consists of 17 residues. As DNA, the CDR3 is TGTGCCAGCAGCTTCACGACCGGGACAGGGTACAATCAGCCCCAGCATTTT. It yields the protein CASSFTTGTGYNQPQHF.

This chain links TRBV18 with TRBJ2-3; maybe TRBD1 (6 bases). Germline CDR1 KGHSH, CDR2 LQKENI. There are 16 residues in the CDR3. Trimming removed 3 bases from V and 3 bases from J, with 16 bases in between. This CDR3 reads CASSPPGLRGTDTQYF. The CDR3 bases are TGTGCCAGCTCACCGCCGGGCCTAAGGGGGACAGATACGCAGTATTTT.